This T cell receptor beta chain was recorded in a study of blood T cell repertoires in COVID-19. Across the whole study: The origin of the acute and convalescent COVID-19 samples was the United States, Italy and Spain. Sources were T cells, B-cell-depleted T cells, or PBMCs; the material itself was cDNA or gDNA.

Trimming left V 4 bases short and J 11 bases short, with 17 bases between. This CDR3 has 14 residues. CDR1 LGHDT and CDR2 YNNKEL come from the germline V gene (reference sequence). Methods used by the authors: Amplified reference gene primers provided the basis for estimating nucleated cell counts. TCRdb's table, derived via immunoSEQ multiplex PCR, lists solely in-frame clones and lacks some. V and J calls and clone size follow that table, whereas D and trimming were derived from the DNA. The table shows some 33,000 clones, with 75% to 85% occurring only once. The chain uses TRBV3-1 (or the pseudogene TRBV3-2) and TRBJ1-4; a possible D gene is TRBD1 (5 bases). The clonotype originates from a human donor in a cohort sampled during active COVID-19. Sequencing was carried out using peripheral blood. The CDR3, as DNA: TGTGCCAGCAGCCTGACGGACTATCAGGGTAAACTGTTTTTT. Translation gives CASSLTDYQGKLFF.